These 12 T cell receptor beta chains came from one sample sequenced in a study of metastatic and nonmetastatic thyroid tumors (dated by TCRdb to 2020 to 2021). No patient had received any treatment before thyroid surgery. Libraries were constructed by PCR. The instrument given in TCRdb is Illumina HiSeq 4000. In-frame beta chains were kept once TCRdb had trimmed the public reads at Q25 with fastp and called clones with MiXCR. The sample profile shows about 39,000 clones; around 17% of them were found once. The ten largest account for 3.5% to 4% of the sample. Material for sequencing was blood. These receptors came from a female donor with papillary thyroid cancer or a benign thyroid nodule (not recorded which). Some clones in this sample may be carry-over from other donors' samples.

The CDR3: CASSLLGDTYF. The DNA for the CDR3 is TGCGCCAGCAGCTTGTTAGGAGATACGTACTTC. This chain joins TRBV5-1 and TRBJ2-7, with no clear D. This CDR3 has 11 amino acids. Trimming shortened V by 1 base and J by 12 bases, and 11 bases separated the two germline ends. Looked up from germline, CDR1 is SGHRS and CDR2 is YFSETQ.

Sample share makes this clone medium-sized. The chain couples TRBV11-3 to TRBJ1-5; D not certain. There are 12 residues in the CDR3. Looked up from germline, CDR1 is SGHNT and CDR2 is YENEEA. The germline V and J ends were trimmed by 5 bases and 15 bases, with 17 bases remaining between them. CDR3 sequence reads: CASSTSSVDPHF. DNA for the CDR3: TGTGCCAGCAGCACCTCCTCCGTAGACCCGCATTTT.

At least ten counts were recorded for this clone. Just one base apart from a much larger clone, this may be a read error. This chain joins TRBV11-2 and TRBJ2-2, with 9 nucleotides matching TRBD2. This CDR3 contains 16 residues. Germline loops: CDR1 SGHAT, CDR2 FQNNGV. The V and J ends lost 5 bases and 2 bases, in that order; junction bases with no gene match: 6. CDR3 region: CASSNLAGHNTGELFF. The CDR3 bases are TGTGCCAGCAGCAACCTAGCGGGGCACAACACCGGGGAGCTGTTTTTT.

In this sample, this clone turned up many times. The chain links TRBV30 to TRBJ2-5, with 10 bases lining up with TRBD1. The CDR3 is 15 amino acids. Looked up from germline, CDR1 is GTSNPN and CDR2 is SVGIG (reference sequence). The ends lost 1 base at V and 5 bases at J; junction bases unmatched: 7. In DNA, the CDR3 is TGTGCCTGGAGTGCCCCGACAGGGGGCATTGAGACCCAGTACTTC. This encodes CAWSAPTGGIETQYF.

The chain couples TRBV6-1 to TRBJ2-7; D perhaps matches TRBD2 (6 bases). CDR1 and CDR2 (germline): MNHNS, SASEGT. Trimming pared 11 bases from V and 7 bases from J, leaving 15 bases between. This CDR3 spans 11 amino acids. The CDR3 loop reads CAGGGAGEQYF. In DNA, the CDR3 is TGTGCCGGAGGCGGGGCGGGGGAGCAGTACTTC.

Ten or more counts support this clone. The V call is TRBV6-1, the J call TRBJ2-1, with 11 bases aligning to TRBD2. CDR3 length equals 16 residues. Per germline, CDR1 MNHNS and CDR2 SASEGT. Trimming at V came to 4 bases and at J to 6 bases, leaving 8 bases not matched to a gene. The CDR3 bases are TGTGCCAGCAGTGCCAGGACTAGCGGGCTAAGCAATGAGCAGTTCTTC. This sequence encodes CASSARTSGLSNEQFF.

The rearrangement links TRBV20-1 to TRBJ2-7, with D hard to call. Germline CDR1 reads DFQATT; CDR2 reads SNEGSKA (reference sequence). This CDR3 region has 15 residues. V lost 0 bases, J lost 2 bases, and 14 bases lay in between. The CDR3 region has the DNA TGCAGTGCTAGAGATGTCTGTACAGATCCCTACGAGCAGTACTTC. The encoded protein is CSARDVCTDPYEQYF.

In its sample, this clone was seen many times. The chain has TRBV20-1 and TRBJ2-7, with D perhaps assigned TRBD1 or TRBD2 (5 bases each). The germline V and J ends were trimmed by 6 bases and 6 bases, with 15 bases remaining between them. The CDR3 sequence is 12 residues long. Germline CDR1 is DFQATT and CDR2 is SNEGSKA (reference sequence). CDR3 region: CSALRGAGEQYF. CDR3 DNA sequence: TGCAGTGCGCTTCGAGGGGCGGGCGAGCAGTACTTC.

This clone was counted at least ten times. This sequence joins TRBV20-1 and TRBJ2-3, with 10 bases aligning to TRBD2. Per the germline V gene, CDR1 is DFQATT and CDR2 is SNEGSKA (reference sequence). V was clipped by 4 bases and J by 3 bases; unmatched bases: 10. The CDR3 loop spans 16 amino acids. CDR3 nucleotide sequence: TGCAGTGCTACTAGCGGGAGAAGGAGTGGGACAGATACGCAGTATTTT. Amino acid sequence: CSATSGRRSGTDTQYF.

This clone has only a few counts. The J gene is TRBJ2-2, the V gene TRBV15; 8 nucleotides line up with TRBD1. Trimming at V came to 0 bases and at J to 5 bases, leaving 8 bases not matched to a gene. CDR1 and CDR2 (germline): LNHNV, YYDKDF (reference sequence). The CDR3 runs to 17 residues. The CDR3 nucleotides are TGTGCCACCAGCAGAGAGGGCAGGGGGCGGTGGACCGGGGAGCTGTTTTTT. This gives the protein CATSREGRGRWTGELFF.

This clone was observed a handful of times. Germline is not matched at one junction end, which may reflect a read error. The chain has TRBV6-2 or TRBV6-3 and TRBJ1-5, with 7 bases aligning to TRBD1. The CDR3 is 17 amino acids. From germline, CDR1 is MNHEY and CDR2 SVGEGT. The CDR3: CASSLGQAPNSNKPQNF. In DNA, the CDR3 is TGTGCCAGCAGCCTCGGACAGGCTCCTAATAGCAATAAGCCCCAGAATTTT.

There are many counts of this clone. In the same sample, other DNA sequences code for this CDR3. V usage is TRBV27 and J usage is TRBJ1-3; D is possibly TRBD1 (5 bases). With 5 bases removed from V and 0 bases from J, the gap between germline ends came to 11 bases. CDR1 is MNHEY, CDR2 SMNVEV, per germline (reference sequence). The CDR3 has 15 amino acids. The CDR3 here is CASSRTTSSGNTIYF. Here the CDR3 DNA reads TGTGCCAGCAGTAGGACAACGAGCTCTGGAAACACCATATATTTT.